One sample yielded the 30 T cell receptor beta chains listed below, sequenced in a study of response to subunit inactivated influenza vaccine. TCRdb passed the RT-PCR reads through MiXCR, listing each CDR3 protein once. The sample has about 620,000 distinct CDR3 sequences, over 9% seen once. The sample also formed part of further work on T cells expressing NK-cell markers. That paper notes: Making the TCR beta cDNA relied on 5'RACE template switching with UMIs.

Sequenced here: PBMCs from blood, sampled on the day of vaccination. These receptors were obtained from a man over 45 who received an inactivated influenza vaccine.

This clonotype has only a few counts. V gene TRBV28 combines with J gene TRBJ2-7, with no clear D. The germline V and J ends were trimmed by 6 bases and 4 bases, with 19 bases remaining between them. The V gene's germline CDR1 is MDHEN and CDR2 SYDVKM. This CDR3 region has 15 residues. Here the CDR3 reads CASRYLRQDRYEQYF. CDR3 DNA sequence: TGTGCCAGCAGATACCTCCGGCAGGACCGTTACGAGCAGTACTTC.

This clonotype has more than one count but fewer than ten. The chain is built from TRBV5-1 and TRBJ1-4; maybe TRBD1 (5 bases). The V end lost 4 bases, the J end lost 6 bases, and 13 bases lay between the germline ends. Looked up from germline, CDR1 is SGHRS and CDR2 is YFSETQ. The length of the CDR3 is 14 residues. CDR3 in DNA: TGCGCCAGCAGCCAGGGCCGTGGTGATGAAAAACTGTTTTTT. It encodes CASSQGRGDEKLFF.

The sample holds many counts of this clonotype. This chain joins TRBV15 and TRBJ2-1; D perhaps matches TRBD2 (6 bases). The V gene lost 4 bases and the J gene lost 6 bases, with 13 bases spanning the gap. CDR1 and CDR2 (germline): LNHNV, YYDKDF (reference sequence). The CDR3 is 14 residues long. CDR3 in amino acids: CATSKVREFNEQFF. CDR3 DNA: TGTGCCACCAGCAAAGTTCGGGAGTTCAATGAGCAGTTCTTC.

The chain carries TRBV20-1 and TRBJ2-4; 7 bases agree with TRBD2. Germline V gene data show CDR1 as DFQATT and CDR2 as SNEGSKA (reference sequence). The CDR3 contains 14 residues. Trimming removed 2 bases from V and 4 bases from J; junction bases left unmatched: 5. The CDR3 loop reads CSARPQAGKNIQYF. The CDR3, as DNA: TGCAGTGCTAGACCCCAAGCGGGAAAAAACATTCAGTACTTC.

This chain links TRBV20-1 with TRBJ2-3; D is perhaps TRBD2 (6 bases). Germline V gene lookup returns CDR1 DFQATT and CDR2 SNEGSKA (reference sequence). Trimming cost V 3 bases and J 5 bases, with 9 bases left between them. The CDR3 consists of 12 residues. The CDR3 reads CSASWGEDTQYF. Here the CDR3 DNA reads TGCAGTGCTAGTTGGGGGGAAGATACGCAGTATTTT.

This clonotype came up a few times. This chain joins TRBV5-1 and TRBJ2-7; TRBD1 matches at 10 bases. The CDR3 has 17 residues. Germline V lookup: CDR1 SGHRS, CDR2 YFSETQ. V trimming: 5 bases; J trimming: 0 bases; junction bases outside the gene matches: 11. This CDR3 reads CASSLRDRGFNSYEQYF. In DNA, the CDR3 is TGCGCCAGCAGTCTTCGGGACAGGGGATTTAACTCCTACGAGCAGTACTTC.

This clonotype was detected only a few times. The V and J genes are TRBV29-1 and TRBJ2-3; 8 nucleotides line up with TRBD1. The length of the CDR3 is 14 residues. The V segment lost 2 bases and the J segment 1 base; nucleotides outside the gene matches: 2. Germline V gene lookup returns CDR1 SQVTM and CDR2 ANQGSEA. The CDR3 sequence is CSVELQGGTDTQYF. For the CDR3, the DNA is TGCAGCGTTGAACTACAGGGGGGCACAGATACGCAGTATTTT.

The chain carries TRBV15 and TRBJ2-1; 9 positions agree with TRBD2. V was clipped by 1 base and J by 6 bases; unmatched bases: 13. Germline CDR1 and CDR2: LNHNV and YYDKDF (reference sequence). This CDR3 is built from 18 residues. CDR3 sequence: CATSRGSGGPGGGNEQFF. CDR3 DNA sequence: TGTGCCACCAGCAGAGGTAGCGGGGGCCCTGGTGGGGGCAATGAGCAGTTCTTC.

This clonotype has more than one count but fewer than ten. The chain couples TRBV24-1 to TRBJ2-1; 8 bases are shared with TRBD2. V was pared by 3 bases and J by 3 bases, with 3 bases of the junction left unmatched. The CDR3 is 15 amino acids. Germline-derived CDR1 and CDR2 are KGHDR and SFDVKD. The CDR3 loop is CATSDLRGDYNEQFF. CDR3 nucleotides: TGTGCCACCAGTGATCTGCGGGGGGACTACAATGAGCAGTTCTTC.

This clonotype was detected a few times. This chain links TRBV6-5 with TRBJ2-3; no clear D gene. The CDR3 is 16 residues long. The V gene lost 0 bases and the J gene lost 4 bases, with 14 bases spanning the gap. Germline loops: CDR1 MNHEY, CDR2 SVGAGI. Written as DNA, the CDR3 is TGTGCCAGCAGTTACTCCGGCCCCAATGTGGCAGATACGCAGTATTTT. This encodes CASSYSGPNVADTQYF.

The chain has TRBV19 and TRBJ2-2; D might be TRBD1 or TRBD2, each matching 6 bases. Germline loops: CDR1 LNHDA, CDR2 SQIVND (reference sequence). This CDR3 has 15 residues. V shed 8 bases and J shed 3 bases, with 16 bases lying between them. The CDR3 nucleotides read TGTGCCAGTGGGAAGACGGGGGCGTACACCGGGGAGCTGTTTTTT. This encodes CASGKTGAYTGELFF. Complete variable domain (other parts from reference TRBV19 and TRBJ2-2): DGGITQSPKYLFRKEGQNVTLSCEQNLNHDAMYWYRQDPGQGLRLIYYSQIVNDFQKGDIAEGYSVSREKKESFPLTVTSAQKNPTAFYLCASGKTGAYTGELFFGEGSRLTVL.

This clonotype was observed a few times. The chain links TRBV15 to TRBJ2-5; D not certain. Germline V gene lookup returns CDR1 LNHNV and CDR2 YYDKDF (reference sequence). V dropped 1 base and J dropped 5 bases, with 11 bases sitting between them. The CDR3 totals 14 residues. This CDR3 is CATSRAQSSETQYF. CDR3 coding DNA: TGTGCCACCAGCAGAGCCCAAAGTTCGGAGACCCAGTACTTC.

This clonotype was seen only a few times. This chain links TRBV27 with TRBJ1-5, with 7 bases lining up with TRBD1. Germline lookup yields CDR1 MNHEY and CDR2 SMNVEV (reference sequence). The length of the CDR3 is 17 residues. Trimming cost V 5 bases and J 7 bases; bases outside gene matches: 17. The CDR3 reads CASSPRNPGQENQPQHF. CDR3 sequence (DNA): TGTGCCAGCAGTCCGCGCAACCCAGGACAGGAGAACCAGCCCCAGCATTTT.

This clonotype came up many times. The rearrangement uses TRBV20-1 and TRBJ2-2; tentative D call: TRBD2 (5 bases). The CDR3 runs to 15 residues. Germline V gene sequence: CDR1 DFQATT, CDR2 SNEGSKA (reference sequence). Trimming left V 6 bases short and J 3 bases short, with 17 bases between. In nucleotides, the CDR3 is TGCAGTGCCCGATCCAGCGGAATCGACACCGGGGAGCTGTTTTTT. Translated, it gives CSARSSGIDTGELFF.

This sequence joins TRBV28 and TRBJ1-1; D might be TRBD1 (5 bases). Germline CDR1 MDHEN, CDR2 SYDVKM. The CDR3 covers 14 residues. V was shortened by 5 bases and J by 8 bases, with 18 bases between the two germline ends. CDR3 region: CASSRVGGLMEAFF. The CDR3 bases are TGTGCCAGCAGTCGGGTGGGGGGACTCATGGAAGCTTTCTTT. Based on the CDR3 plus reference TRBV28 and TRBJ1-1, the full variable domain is DVKVTQSSRYLVKRTGEKVFLECVQDMDHENMFWYRQDPGLGLRLIYFSYDVKMKEKGDIPEGYSVSREKKERFSLILESASTNQTSMYLCASSRVGGLMEAFFGQGTRLTVV.

The CDR3: CASSLESGSLYNEQFF. The CDR3 nucleotides read TGCGCCAGCAGCTTGGAAAGCGGGAGTCTCTACAATGAGCAGTTCTTC. This chain connects TRBV5-1 to TRBJ2-1; 8 nucleotides line up with TRBD2. Losses at the gene ends were 0 bases for V and 3 bases for J; bases not matched to a gene: 5. The CDR3 covers 16 residues. Germline CDR1 reads SGHRS; CDR2 reads YFSETQ. The complete variable domain, with remaining parts taken from reference TRBV5-1 and TRBJ2-1, reads KAGVTQTPRYLIKTRGQQVTLSCSPISGHRSVSWYQQTPGQGLQFLFEYFSETQRNKGNFPGRFSGRQFSNSRSEMNVSTLELGDSALYLCASSLESGSLYNEQFFGPGTRLTVL.

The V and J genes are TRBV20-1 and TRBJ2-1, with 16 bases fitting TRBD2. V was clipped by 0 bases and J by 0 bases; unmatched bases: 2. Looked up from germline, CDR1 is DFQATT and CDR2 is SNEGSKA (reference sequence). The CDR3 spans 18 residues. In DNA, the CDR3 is TGCAGTGCTAGAGACGGGACTAGCGGGGGGGCCTCCTACAATGAGCAGTTCTTC. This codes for CSARDGTSGGASYNEQFF.

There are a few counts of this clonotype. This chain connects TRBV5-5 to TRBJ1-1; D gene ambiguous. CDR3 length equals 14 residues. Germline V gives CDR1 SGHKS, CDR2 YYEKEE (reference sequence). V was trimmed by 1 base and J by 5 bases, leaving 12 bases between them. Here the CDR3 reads CASSLLRVGTEAFF. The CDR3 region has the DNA TGTGCCAGCAGCTTGTTAAGGGTAGGGACTGAAGCTTTCTTT.

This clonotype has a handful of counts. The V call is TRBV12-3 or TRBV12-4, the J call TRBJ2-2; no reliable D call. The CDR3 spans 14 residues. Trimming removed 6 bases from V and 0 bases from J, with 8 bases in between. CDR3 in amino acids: CASSYQSNTGELFF. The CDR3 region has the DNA TGTGCCAGCAGCTACCAATCGAACACCGGGGAGCTGTTTTTT.

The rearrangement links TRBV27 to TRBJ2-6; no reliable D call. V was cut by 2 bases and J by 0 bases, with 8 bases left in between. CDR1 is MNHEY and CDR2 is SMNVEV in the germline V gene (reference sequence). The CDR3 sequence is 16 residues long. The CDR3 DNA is TGTGCCAGCAGTTTAATTGTCGGCTCTGGGGCCAACGTCCTGACTTTC. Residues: CASSLIVGSGANVLTF.

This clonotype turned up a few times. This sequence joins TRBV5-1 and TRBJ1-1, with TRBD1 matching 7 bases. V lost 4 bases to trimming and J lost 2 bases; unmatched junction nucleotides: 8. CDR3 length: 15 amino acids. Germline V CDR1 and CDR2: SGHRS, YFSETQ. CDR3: CASSPGGTANTEAFF. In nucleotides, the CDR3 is TGCGCCAGCAGCCCAGGGGGGACAGCTAACACTGAAGCTTTCTTT.

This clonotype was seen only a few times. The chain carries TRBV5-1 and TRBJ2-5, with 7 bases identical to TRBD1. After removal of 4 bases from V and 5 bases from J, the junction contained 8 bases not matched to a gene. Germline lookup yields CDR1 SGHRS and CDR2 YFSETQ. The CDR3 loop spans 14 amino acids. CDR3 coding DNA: TGCGCCAGCAGCAAGGGAGACAGGGTGGAGACCCAGTACTTC. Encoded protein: CASSKGDRVETQYF.

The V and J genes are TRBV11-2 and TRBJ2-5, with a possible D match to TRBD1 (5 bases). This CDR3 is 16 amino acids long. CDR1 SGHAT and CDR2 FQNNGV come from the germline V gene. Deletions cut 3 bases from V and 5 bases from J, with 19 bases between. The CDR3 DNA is TGTGCCAGCAGCTTTCAGGGTTCAAACACCGGGGAGACCCAGTACTTC. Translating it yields CASSFQGSNTGETQYF.

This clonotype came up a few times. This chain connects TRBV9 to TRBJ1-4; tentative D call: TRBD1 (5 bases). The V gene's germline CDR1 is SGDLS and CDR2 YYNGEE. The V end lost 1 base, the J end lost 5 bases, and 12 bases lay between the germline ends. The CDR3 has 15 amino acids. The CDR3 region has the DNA TGTGCCAGCAGCGTAAGCCAGGGAGAGAATGAAAAACTGTTTTTT. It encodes CASSVSQGENEKLFF.

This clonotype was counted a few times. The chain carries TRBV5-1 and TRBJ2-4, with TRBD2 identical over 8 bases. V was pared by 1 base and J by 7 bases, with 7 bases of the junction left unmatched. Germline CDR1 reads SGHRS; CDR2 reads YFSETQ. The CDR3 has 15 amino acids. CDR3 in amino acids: CASSLYGGAENIQYF. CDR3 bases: TGCGCCAGCAGCTTGTACGGGGGGGCGGAGAACATTCAGTACTTC.

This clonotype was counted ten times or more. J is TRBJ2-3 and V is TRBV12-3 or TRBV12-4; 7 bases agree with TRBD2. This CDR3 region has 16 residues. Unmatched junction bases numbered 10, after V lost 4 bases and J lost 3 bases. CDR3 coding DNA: TGTGCCAGCAGTTCAGCCCGGACTAGTAAAACAGATACGCAGTATTTT. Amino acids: CASSSARTSKTDTQYF.

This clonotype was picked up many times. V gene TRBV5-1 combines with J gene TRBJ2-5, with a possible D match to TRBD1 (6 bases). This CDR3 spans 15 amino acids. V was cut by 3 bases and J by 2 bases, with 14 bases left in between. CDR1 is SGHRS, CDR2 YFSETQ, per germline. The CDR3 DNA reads TGCGCCAGCAGCTCGACCTCAGGGGTTCAAGAGACCCAGTACTTC. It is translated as CASSSTSGVQETQYF.

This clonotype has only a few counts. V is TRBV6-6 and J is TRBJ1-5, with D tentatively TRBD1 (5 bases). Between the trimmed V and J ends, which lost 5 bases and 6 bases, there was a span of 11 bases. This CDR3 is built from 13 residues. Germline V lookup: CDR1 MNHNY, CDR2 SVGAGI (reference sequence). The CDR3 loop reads CASSTIQGQPQHF. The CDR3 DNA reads TGTGCCAGCAGTACTATTCAGGGTCAGCCCCAGCATTTT.

This CDR3 is CASSQTREGEDEKLFF. In nucleotides, the CDR3 is TGTGCCAGCAGCCAGACCCGGGAGGGGGAGGATGAAAAACTGTTTTTT. The chain employs TRBV21-1 and TRBJ1-4. TRBV21-1 is assigned pseudogene status. The CDR3 covers 16 residues.

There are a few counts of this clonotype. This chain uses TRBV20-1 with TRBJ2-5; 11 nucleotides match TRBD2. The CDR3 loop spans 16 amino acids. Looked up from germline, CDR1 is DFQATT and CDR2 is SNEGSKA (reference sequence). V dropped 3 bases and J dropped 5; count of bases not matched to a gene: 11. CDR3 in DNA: TGCAGTGCTAGTAGGGCTAGCGGGAGGTTCGATGAGACCCAGTACTTC. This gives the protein CSASRASGRFDETQYF.